Each of the 7 T cell receptor beta chains below was sequenced from the same sample in a study of cytomegalovirus exposure and HLA in healthy donors. The PCR made use of 60 Vbeta and 13 Jbeta primers. The protocol was immunoSEQ multiplex PCR, while the TCRdb copy is restricted to in-frame clones and leaves out a portion. The sample lists 160,000 or so clones; 75% to 90% were seen once. The specimen was PBMCs. The receptors were gathered from a woman aged 18-35 years in good health and CMV-seronegative.

The genes are TRBV28 and TRBJ1-2; possible D gene TRBD1, 5 bases. The ends were cut back, 10 bases at V and 0 bases at J, with 30 bases in the middle. CDR1 MDHEN and CDR2 SYDVKM come from the germline V gene. The CDR3 has 19 residues. In nucleotides, the CDR3 is TGTGCCATCCTATCCCCTCCGGGAGCCCAGGGAGTTACTAACTATGGCTACACCTTC. The encoded protein is CAILSPPGAQGVTNYGYTF.

J is TRBJ2-6 and V is TRBV5-1; a possible D gene is TRBD1 (5 bases). CDR1 is SGHRS and CDR2 is YFSETQ in the germline V gene. V was shortened by 3 bases and J by 1 base, with 14 bases between the two germline ends. This CDR3 is built from 17 residues. The CDR3 coding sequence is TGCGCCAGCAGCTCGAACAGGAAAATATCTGGGGCCAACGTCCTGACTTTC. As protein: CASSSNRKISGANVLTF.

This clone has just one count. This sequence joins TRBV28 and TRBJ1-1; 8 bases match TRBD1. Germline loops: CDR1 MDHEN, CDR2 SYDVKM. The CDR3 length is 14 residues. Trimming took 3 bases from V and 10 from J; bases not matched to a gene: 10. CDR3 DNA: TGTGCCAGCAGTTTCAGTGGTACCAGGGGGCGAGCTTTCTTT. This gives the protein CASSFSGTRGRAFF.

This clone was detected once. This chain connects TRBV15 to TRBJ1-4; the D gene is possibly TRBD1 (6 bases). The V gene lost 0 bases and the J gene lost 6 bases, with 11 bases spanning the gap. This CDR3 region has 15 residues. CDR1 is LNHNV and CDR2 is YYDKDF in the germline V gene (reference sequence). CDR3 loop: CATSRESAGDEKLFF. DNA for the CDR3: TGTGCCACCAGCAGAGAATCGGCAGGGGATGAAAAACTGTTTTTT.

The chain is built from TRBV5-1 and TRBJ1-1; 8 nucleotides agree with TRBD1. CDR1 and CDR2 (germline): SGHRS, YFSETQ. After removal of 0 bases from V and 10 bases from J, the junction contained 5 bases not matched to a gene. The CDR3 length is 13 residues. CDR3 sequence reads: CASSLGQGARAFF. CDR3 DNA: TGCGCCAGCAGCTTGGGGCAGGGGGCCAGAGCTTTCTTT. The full variable domain, its missing parts supplied by reference TRBV5-1 and TRBJ1-1, is KAGVTQTPRYLIKTRGQQVTLSCSPISGHRSVSWYQQTPGQGLQFLFEYFSETQRNKGNFPGRFSGRQFSNSRSEMNVSTLELGDSALYLCASSLGQGARAFFGQGTRLTVV.

This chain links TRBV11-2 with TRBJ1-4; D unresolved. Trimming removed 3 bases at V and 4 bases at J, with 9 bases between. Germline CDR1 SGHAT, CDR2 FQNNGV. The CDR3 is 14 residues long. The chain's CDR3 is CASSFSGVNEKLFF. CDR3 coding DNA: TGTGCCAGCAGCTTTTCCGGGGTTAATGAAAAACTGTTTTTT.

V is TRBV7-3 and J is TRBJ2-7; 8 bases align to TRBD2. Germline V CDR1 and CDR2: SGHTA, FQGTGA. The CDR3 runs to 15 residues. Unmatched junction bases numbered 7, after V lost 4 bases and J lost 2 bases. The CDR3 DNA follows: TGTGCCAGCAGCTCCGGGGGGGGTCCCCCCTACGAGCAGTACTTC. Translating gives CASSSGGGPPYEQYF.